This TCR beta chain was profiled in a study of CD8+CD57+ T cells in acquired aplastic anemia. About the research overall: The DNA of sorted CD4+ and CD8+ cells averaged 3.2 ug.

Patients sequenced had flow cytometry evidence of CD8+CD57+ cell expansion. Severe acquired aplastic anemia was present in all patients. Notes on the study in general: Significant differences in CD8+ Simpson's diversity were not observed between patients and controls.

Genomic DNA acted as the template from which TCR beta VDJ combination and CDR3 sequence profiling were carried out. Each CDR3 protein gets one entry after TCRdb re-called the reads with MiXCR. The data hold around 200,000 distinct CDR3 sequences, with 45% to 60% observed a single time. The V and J ends lost 6 bases and 4 bases, in that order; junction bases with no gene match: 4. Germline loops: CDR1 SGHRS, CDR2 YFSETQ. The CDR3 is 14 residues long. This clonotype was observed at least ten times. What it binds is unknown. Material for sequencing was sorted CD4+, CD8+, or CD8+CD57+ T cells (not recorded which) from PBMCs. This chain joins TRBV5-1 and TRBJ2-3, with 11 bases aligning to TRBD2. This TCR derives from a human donor with aplastic anemia. The chain's CDR3 is CASNSGGAADTQYF. The CDR3, as DNA: TGCGCCAGCAATAGCGGGGGGGCGGCAGATACGCAGTATTTT.